These 20 T cell receptor beta chains originate from one sample sequenced in a study of T-cell reconstitution after alpha-beta-depleted transplantation in children. A library of TCRbeta sequences, prepared with unique molecular identifiers, was generated. One entry per CDR3 protein, called by TCRdb with MiXCR from the PCR reads. The table shows 700,000 or so distinct CDR3 sequences, with around 13% occurring only once. Material: PBMCs, obtained before TCRalphabeta/CD19-depleted stem cell transplant. Source of these receptors: a girl between 2 and 10 years old with congenital amegakaryocytic thrombocytopenia, due to receive a stem cell transplant.

As for this clonotype: A read error may explain this, as a much larger clone is one base away. The chain combines TRBV5-1 with TRBJ2-1; TRBD2 matches at 10 bases. The CDR3 is 14 residues long. With V trimmed by 6 bases and J by 7 bases, 7 bases remained unmatched. The germline gives CDR1 SGHRS, CDR2 YFSETQ. CDR3 in amino acids: CASTLAGPSNEQFF. The CDR3 bases are TGCGCCAGCACACTAGCGGGGCCCTCGAATGAGCAGTTCTTC.

In its sample, this clonotype was seen many times. The chain couples TRBV6-1 to TRBJ1-1, with D tentatively TRBD1 (6 bases). Trimming removed 7 bases from V and 11 bases from J, with 11 bases in between. Germline V gene lookup returns CDR1 MNHNS and CDR2 SASEGT. CDR3 length: 10 amino acids. CDR3 sequence (DNA): TGTGCCAGCATTCAGGGGCAGGCTTTCTTT. Its protein is CASIQGQAFF.

This clonotype was seen many times. The chain joins TRBV29-1 to TRBJ2-1; D not certain. The CDR3 loop spans 10 amino acids. V shed 4 bases and J shed 9 bases, with 7 bases lying between them. Germline V lookup: CDR1 SQVTM, CDR2 ANQGSEA. Here the CDR3 reads CSVVALEQFF. For the CDR3, the DNA is TGCAGCGTTGTTGCACTTGAGCAGTTCTTC.

The table lists this clonotype with many counts. The CDR3 coding sequence is TGTGCCACCAGCAGTCGTACTGACAGGGGGCCTGCAGATACGCAGTATTTT. It encodes CATSSRTDRGPADTQYF. The J gene is TRBJ2-3, the V gene TRBV15, with 10 positions matching TRBD1. The CDR3 consists of 17 residues. J lost 4 bases, V lost 3 bases, and 10 bases had no gene match. Germline V gene sequence: CDR1 LNHNV, CDR2 YYDKDF (reference sequence).

This clonotype was seen ten or more times. The rearrangement joins TRBV9 to TRBJ2-1, with 7 bases that match TRBD2. This CDR3 is 16 amino acids long. V shed 0 bases, J shed 8 bases, and the junction held 11 bases outside the gene matches. Germline V gives CDR1 SGDLS, CDR2 YYNGEE. The CDR3 DNA is TGTGCCAGCAGCGTAGGAATTGGCGGGAGCTTTGATGAGCAGTTCTTC. Amino acid sequence: CASSVGIGGSFDEQFF.

This clonotype showed up many times. The chain couples TRBV12-3 or TRBV12-4 to TRBJ2-7; D is unclear. With 6 bases removed from V and 3 bases from J, the gap between germline ends came to 9 bases. This CDR3 is 12 amino acids long. The CDR3 DNA sequence: TGTGCCAGCAGCGTATCTAACTACGAGCAGTACTTC. Protein: CASSVSNYEQYF.

This clonotype has at least ten counts. The chain recombines TRBV9 with TRBJ2-3, with unresolved D. Germline V CDR1 and CDR2: SGDLS, YYNGEE. The V end lost 0 bases, the J end lost 5 bases, and 1 base lay between the germline ends. This CDR3 region has 11 residues. The CDR3 loop reads CASSVEDTQYF. The CDR3 DNA sequence: TGTGCCAGCAGCGTAGAAGATACGCAGTATTTT.

This clonotype showed up just a few times. The chain is built from TRBV15 and TRBJ2-3; 13 bases line up with TRBD2. V shed 1 base and J 7 bases; nucleotides not matched to a gene: 8. The CDR3 is 17 residues long. Germline V lookup: CDR1 LNHNV, CDR2 YYDKDF (reference sequence). The chain's CDR3 is CATSRAFRTSGRNTQYF. The CDR3 DNA is TGTGCCACCAGCAGAGCATTTAGGACTAGCGGGAGAAATACGCAGTATTTT.

This clonotype was seen at least ten times. The rearrangement uses TRBV20-1 and TRBJ2-1; D is unclear. The germline gives CDR1 DFQATT, CDR2 SNEGSKA (reference sequence). V shed 3 bases and J shed 0 bases, with 15 bases lying between them. CDR3 length equals 16 residues. The CDR3 nucleotides are TGCAGTGCTAGTAAGACTGGCGGCAGCTCCTACAATGAGCAGTTCTTC. It codes for CSASKTGGSSYNEQFF.

This clonotype was counted only a few times. The chain employs TRBV5-6 and TRBJ2-3; TRBD2 agrees at 12 bases. The CDR3 extends over 15 amino acids. Per germline, CDR1 SGHDT and CDR2 YYEEEE. V dropped 6 bases and J dropped 3; count of bases not matched to a gene: 5. Here the CDR3 DNA reads TGTGCCAGCATTAGACTAGCGGGAGAAACAGATACGCAGTATTTT. The encoded protein is CASIRLAGETDTQYF.

This clonotype was recorded at least ten times. The chain combines TRBV12-3 or TRBV12-4 with TRBJ2-3; a possible D gene is TRBD2 (5 bases). The CDR3 contains 11 residues. The V end was cut by 6 bases, the J end by 6 bases, with 7 bases between. CDR3: CASSQRDTQYF. DNA of the CDR3: TGTGCCAGCAGCCAGCGGGATACGCAGTATTTT.

This rearrangement joins TRBV20-1 to TRBJ2-1; D is possibly TRBD1 or TRBD2 (6 bases each). The CDR3 extends over 15 amino acids. With 0 bases removed from V and 3 bases from J, the gap between germline ends came to 12 bases. Germline-derived CDR1 and CDR2 are DFQATT and SNEGSKA (reference sequence). The CDR3 DNA reads TGCAGTGCTAGAGACGTGGGGGGCGTCTACAATGAGCAGTTCTTC. Residues: CSARDVGGVYNEQFF.

This clonotype was seen many times. The chain uses TRBV6-1 and TRBJ1-5, with 10 bases aligning to TRBD1. This CDR3 is built from 15 residues. After removal of 4 bases from V and 6 bases from J, the junction contained 6 bases not matched to a gene. Germline CDR1 reads MNHNS; CDR2 reads SASEGT. The CDR3 region is CASSGGDRGFQPQHF. The CDR3 coding sequence is TGTGCCAGCAGTGGAGGGGACAGGGGTTTTCAGCCCCAGCATTTT.

This clonotype was counted many times. The genes are TRBV6-5 and TRBJ2-7; 10 positions agree with TRBD2. CDR1 and CDR2 from the germline V gene are MNHEY and SVGAGI. The CDR3 has 15 residues. J lost 6 bases, V lost 2 bases, and 7 bases had no gene match. The CDR3 DNA sequence: TGTGCCAGCAGTTACCTAGCGGGAGAGAGGGTCGAGCAGTACTTC. This gives the protein CASSYLAGERVEQYF.

This clonotype occurred many times. The chain is built from TRBV5-1 and TRBJ2-1; 9 bases are shared with TRBD2. The germline V gene encodes CDR1 SGHRS and CDR2 YFSETQ. V trimming: 6 bases; J trimming: 3 bases; junction bases outside the gene matches: 10. CDR3 length: 16 amino acids. The CDR3 DNA follows: TGCGCCAGCACCCTCACAGCGGGAGGAGACTACAATGAGCAGTTCTTC. This translates into CASTLTAGGDYNEQFF. The full variable domain, with the rest looked up from reference TRBV5-1 and TRBJ2-1, is KAGVTQTPRYLIKTRGQQVTLSCSPISGHRSVSWYQQTPGQGLQFLFEYFSETQRNKGNFPGRFSGRQFSNSRSEMNVSTLELGDSALYLCASTLTAGGDYNEQFFGPGTRLTVL.

This clonotype was found a few times. This chain links TRBV6-1 with TRBJ2-2; 8 nucleotides agree with TRBD2. CDR3 size: 15 residues. V lost 6 bases and J lost 7; bases outside the gene matches: 10. In germline, CDR1 is MNHNS, CDR2 SASEGT. The CDR3 loop reads CASSPERGQSGELFF. The CDR3 DNA reads as TGTGCCAGCAGCCCGGAGCGGGGGCAGAGCGGGGAGCTGTTTTTT.

The chain has TRBV20-1 and TRBJ2-3; 8 bases line up with TRBD2. The V gene end was trimmed by 6 bases and the J gene end by 1 base; junction bases not matched to a gene: 18. In germline, CDR1 is DFQATT, CDR2 SNEGSKA (reference sequence). The CDR3 is made up of 18 amino acids. CDR3 coding DNA: TGCAGTGCCAACCAGGGTGTAGCGGGGCTCGTCGGCACAGATACGCAGTATTTT. This sequence encodes CSANQGVAGLVGTDTQYF.

This clonotype was counted at least ten times. J is TRBJ2-7 and V is TRBV7-6; 13 bases line up with TRBD2. Germline-derived CDR1 and CDR2 are SGHVS and FNYEAQ. With 3 bases clipped from V and 1 base from J, the junction kept 3 bases outside the gene matches. The CDR3 spans 16 residues. The CDR3 DNA sequence: TGTGCCAGCAGCTTCGGACTAGCGGGAGAATCCTACGAGCAGTACTTC. Amino acid sequence: CASSFGLAGESYEQYF.

This clonotype was seen a handful of times. This sequence joins TRBV4-2 and TRBJ1-1, with 9 bases lining up with TRBD1. The trim removed 0 bases at V and 3 bases at J, leaving 5 bases unmatched. The CDR3 is 16 amino acids. Germline V CDR1 and CDR2: LGHNA, YNFKEQ. This CDR3 is CASSQDPGQGDTEAFF. The CDR3 nucleotides read TGTGCCAGCAGCCAAGATCCGGGACAGGGAGACACTGAAGCTTTCTTT.

This clonotype was found many times. The V and J genes are TRBV20-1 and TRBJ2-3, with 8 bases lining up with TRBD1. Losses at the gene ends were 6 bases for V and 4 bases for J; bases not matched to a gene: 12. CDR1 DFQATT and CDR2 SNEGSKA come from the germline V gene (reference sequence). The CDR3 covers 15 residues. DNA for the CDR3: TGCAGTGCAACTGGAACAGGGGGTCGCGCAGATACGCAGTATTTT. Translation gives CSATGTGGRADTQYF.